This TCR beta chain was captured in a study of cytomegalovirus exposure and HLA in healthy donors. The primer mix had 60 Vbeta and 13 Jbeta primers. The assay was immunoSEQ multiplex PCR, and TCRdb's table has in-frame clones only and misses some. This table holds 110,000 to 150,000 clones, around 10% found once. The CDR3 contains 15 residues. Germline values: CDR1 SGHRS, CDR2 YFSETQ. After removal of 9 bases from V and 7 bases from J, the junction contained 15 bases not matched to a gene. The table lists this clone with a few counts. Sample: PBMCs. V gene TRBV5-1 combines with J gene TRBJ1-2; TRBD1 aligns across 10 bases. The origin of this receptor is a male donor in good health and CMV-seronegative. As DNA, the CDR3 is TGCGCCACCGCGATTGACGACAGGGGGCGCTTTGGCTACACCTTC. It translates to CATAIDDRGRFGYTF. Based on the CDR3 plus reference TRBV5-1 and TRBJ1-2, the full variable domain is KAGVTQTPRYLIKTRGQQVTLSCSPISGHRSVSWYQQTPGQGLQFLFEYFSETQRNKGNFPGRFSGRQFSNSRSEMNVSTLELGDSALYLCATAIDDRGRFGYTFGSGTRLTVV.